These 20 T cell receptor beta chains were sequenced from one sample in a study of a mutant IDH1 vaccine in newly diagnosed glioma. For these TCRs, the target antigens are not known. Sequencing used immunoSEQ multiplex PCR; TCRdb keeps in-frame clones, though not all of them. The table has approximately 50,000 clones, roughly four fifths seen once. The time point: week 47, end of study. One vaccine dose held 300 ug of mutant IDH1 20-mer peptide and came with topical imiquimod. The specimen was PBMCs, collected from a glioma patient whose treatment included an IDH1 peptide vaccine. These TCRs come from a woman aged 50 to 60 with glioma.

The chain combines TRBV4-2 with TRBJ1-2; 7 bases are shared with TRBD1. In germline, CDR1 is LGHNA, CDR2 YNFKEQ. The CDR3 has 15 amino acids. Germline trimming cut 3 bases from V and 0 bases from J; bases unmatched to any gene: 4. The CDR3 DNA sequence: TGTGCCAGCAGCCACCCGACAGGGCCTAACTATGGCTACACCTTC. Its translation: CASSHPTGPNYGYTF.

The chain employs TRBV19 and TRBJ2-7; D may match TRBD1 or TRBD2 (5 bases each). V lost 10 bases to trimming and J lost 2 bases, with 21 bases between them. Germline V CDR1 and CDR2: LNHDA, SQIVND (reference sequence). CDR3 size: 15 residues. CDR3 in amino acids: CATAREMTDTYEQYF. CDR3 in DNA: TGTGCCACCGCTAGGGAGATGACAGATACCTACGAGCAGTACTTC.

V usage is TRBV4-3 and J usage is TRBJ1-6; D uncertain. In germline, CDR1 is LGHNA, CDR2 YSLEER. Trimming removed 4 bases from V and 7 bases from J, with 11 bases in between. The CDR3 sequence is 14 residues long. The CDR3 protein is CASSPGVRNSPLHF. The CDR3 DNA reads TGCGCCAGCAGCCCGGGTGTAAGAAATTCACCCCTCCACTTT.

The chain joins TRBV6-1 to TRBJ1-2; 7 bases agree with TRBD1. Germline CDR1 is MNHNS and CDR2 is SASEGT. The ends lost 6 bases at V and 7 bases at J; junction bases unmatched: 11. The CDR3 extends over 14 amino acids. The CDR3 loop is CASSNPTGSGGYTF. The CDR3 DNA sequence: TGTGCCAGCAGCAACCCGACAGGGAGTGGTGGCTACACCTTC.

This chain connects TRBV6-1 to TRBJ1-4; 8 bases fit TRBD1. The CDR3 is 15 amino acids. The junction had 7 bases not matched to a gene; V was cut back by 2 bases and J by 8 bases. Germline V gene lookup returns CDR1 MNHNS and CDR2 SASEGT. The CDR3 spells CASSEFETGAEKLFF. Written as DNA, the CDR3 is TGTGCCAGCAGTGAATTTGAGACAGGGGCGGAAAAACTGTTTTTT.

V is TRBV5-1 and J is TRBJ2-1; 9 positions agree with TRBD2. V shed 3 bases and J 0 bases; nucleotides not matched to a gene: 4. This CDR3 comprises 16 residues. Per germline, CDR1 SGHRS and CDR2 YFSETQ. The CDR3 DNA follows: TGCGCCAGCAGCTCACTTAGCGGGAGCTCCTACAATGAGCAGTTCTTC. Residues: CASSSLSGSSYNEQFF.

This clone was found a few times. This chain connects TRBV7-3 to TRBJ1-1; D not resolved. This CDR3 spans 14 amino acids. The V gene's germline CDR1 is SGHTA and CDR2 FQGTGA. Trimming shortened V by 7 bases and J by 4 bases, and 16 bases separated the two germline ends. In DNA, the CDR3 is TGTGCCAGCACCCCGGGGAGGGTCACCACTGAAGCTTTCTTT. This codes for CASTPGRVTTEAFF. Combining the CDR3 with reference TRBV7-3 and TRBJ1-1 gives the whole variable domain GAGVSQTPSNKVTEKGKYVELRCDPISGHTALYWYRQSLGQGPEFLIYFQGTGAADDSGLPNDRFFAVRPEGSVSTLKIQRTERGDSAVYLCASTPGRVTTEAFFGQGTRLTVV.

The chain combines TRBV11-3 with TRBJ1-2, with D uncertain. V was trimmed by 3 bases and J by 2 bases, leaving 4 bases between them. Germline V CDR1 and CDR2: SGHNT, YENEEA. This CDR3 is 12 amino acids long. The CDR3 here is CASSFQNYGYTF. CDR3 bases: TGTGCCAGCAGCTTCCAAAACTATGGCTACACCTTC.

J is TRBJ2-7 and V is TRBV6-1; TRBD2 might be the D (5 bases). Germline V lookup: CDR1 MNHNS, CDR2 SASEGT. V was cut by 2 bases and J by 6 bases, with 17 bases left in between. The CDR3 sequence is 15 residues long. CDR3 nucleotide sequence: TGTGCCAGCAGTGAAATTAAGTCTCGGGGATCCGAGCAGTACTTC. Amino acid sequence: CASSEIKSRGSEQYF.

V gene TRBV29-1 combines with J gene TRBJ1-2; D gene ambiguous. The CDR3 has 12 amino acids. V dropped 2 bases and J dropped 9 bases, with 13 bases sitting between them. Per germline, CDR1 SQVTM and CDR2 ANQGSEA. CDR3 in amino acids: CSVESPRNSYTF. The CDR3 DNA is TGCAGCGTTGAATCCCCACGTAATAGCTACACCTTC.

This clone was detected only a few times. The V gene is TRBV6-6, the J gene TRBJ1-1, with 9 bases that match TRBD1. J was trimmed by 2 bases and V by 2 bases; bases with no gene match: 3. From germline, CDR1 is MNHNY and CDR2 SVGAGI (reference sequence). This CDR3 comprises 15 residues. The CDR3 bases are TGTGCCAGCAGTTACGGACAGGGGACCAACACTGAAGCTTTCTTT. Translation gives CASSYGQGTNTEAFF.

The rearrangement uses TRBV7-2 and TRBJ2-7; D is perhaps TRBD2 (5 bases). CDR3 length: 15 residues. In germline, CDR1 is SGHTA, CDR2 FQGNSA. With 2 bases removed from V and 0 bases from J, the gap between germline ends came to 11 bases. CDR3 nucleotides: TGTGCCAGCAGCTTACAACGAGGGCTCTCCTACGAGCAGTACTTC. Amino acid sequence: CASSLQRGLSYEQYF.

The sample holds one count of this clone. This chain connects TRBV10-3 to TRBJ2-3, with D unclear. The CDR3 has 15 amino acids. The V gene lost 2 bases and the J gene lost 0 bases, with 9 bases spanning the gap. Germline CDR1 is ENHRY and CDR2 is SYGVKD. Here the CDR3 DNA reads TGTGCCATCAGTGAGGGTGCCGGAAGCACAGATACGCAGTATTTT. Amino acid sequence: CAISEGAGSTDTQYF.

The chain employs TRBV28 and TRBJ1-1; D is perhaps TRBD1 (5 bases). Trimming took off 8 bases at V and 0 bases at J, with 13 bases between the two ends. Germline V CDR1 and CDR2: MDHEN, SYDVKM. The CDR3 has 14 residues. CDR3 nucleotide sequence: TGTGCCAGCGCCTGGCGGGGGATGAACACTGAAGCTTTCTTT. Translated: CASAWRGMNTEAFF.

The chain combines TRBV27 with TRBJ2-5, with a tentative D call TRBD2 (6 bases). Germline-derived CDR1 and CDR2 are MNHEY and SMNVEV (reference sequence). The CDR3 extends over 15 amino acids. The V and J ends lost 4 bases and 4 bases respectively, with 16 bases between them. The CDR3 sequence: CASSWGDGGGETQYF. In nucleotides, the CDR3 is TGTGCCAGCAGTTGGGGGGACGGGGGTGGAGAGACCCAGTACTTC.

V gene TRBV2 combines with J gene TRBJ2-1; no firm D call. The CDR3 loop spans 13 amino acids. Germline CDR1 reads SNHLY; CDR2 reads FYNNEI. Trimming pared 6 bases from V and 7 bases from J, leaving 13 bases between. The CDR3 spells CASRVGLWNEQFF. CDR3 DNA sequence: TGTGCCAGCAGGGTGGGCCTTTGGAATGAGCAGTTCTTC.

J is TRBJ2-2 and V is TRBV7-6; 8 bases match TRBD2. Per the germline V gene, CDR1 is SGHVS and CDR2 is FNYEAQ. V trimming: 0 bases; J trimming: 5 bases; junction bases outside the gene matches: 5. The CDR3 loop spans 16 amino acids. As DNA, the CDR3 is TGTGCCAGCAGCTTAGCGCAGCGGGGGCCAACCGGGGAGCTGTTTTTT. Amino acids: CASSLAQRGPTGELFF.

This clone came up a few times. This chain joins TRBV27 and TRBJ1-1; the D is unclear. Germline loops: CDR1 MNHEY, CDR2 SMNVEV (reference sequence). The V gene lost 5 bases and the J gene lost 0 bases, with 7 bases spanning the gap. The CDR3 consists of 13 residues. CDR3 protein: CASSVFVNTEAFF. CDR3 sequence (DNA): TGTGCCAGCAGTGTGTTTGTGAACACTGAAGCTTTCTTT.

The chain has TRBV7-2 and TRBJ1-2; TRBD1 agrees at 7 bases. Germline CDR1 and CDR2: SGHTA and FQGNSA. The CDR3 is 16 amino acids. J was trimmed by 8 bases and V by 5 bases; bases with no gene match: 17. The CDR3 loop is CASSQGGAGAVGGYTF. CDR3 DNA sequence: TGTGCCAGCAGCCAGGGGGGTGCGGGGGCCGTTGGCGGCTACACCTTC.

Worth noting for this clone: Different DNA sequences within this sample yield the same CDR3. The rearrangement uses TRBV10-3 and TRBJ1-2, with D unclear. The ends were cut back, 4 bases at V and 5 bases at J, with 11 bases in the middle. The CDR3 sequence is 13 residues long. The germline CDR1 and CDR2 sequences are ENHRY and SYGVKD. Here the CDR3 reads CAISGTDSYGYTF. As DNA, the CDR3 is TGTGCCATCAGTGGGACGGACTCTTATGGCTACACCTTC.